This T cell receptor (beta chain) came from a study of blood T cell repertoires in COVID-19. This clone has only one observation. Produced via immunoSEQ multiplex PCR; TCRdb's table is partial and in-frame only. The repertoire holds about 280,000 clones, 85% seen once, with about 2.5% in the top ten. Before being deemed recovered, Cohort 3 donors had two negative PCRs, clearance, or symptom resolution. The specimen was PBMCs or T cells enriched from blood (not recorded which). The sequence came from a woman between 50 and 59 years old who had recovered from COVID-19.

CDR3 region: CSVVLAGGSSYNEQFF. For the CDR3, the DNA is TGCAGCGTTGTTCTTGCGGGGGGGAGCTCCTACAATGAGCAGTTCTTC. V and J are TRBV29-1 and TRBJ2-1; TRBD2 matches 9 bases. V gave up 4 bases and J gave up 0 bases; unmatched junction bases: 7. Germline V gives CDR1 SQVTM, CDR2 ANQGSEA. The CDR3 loop spans 16 amino acids.